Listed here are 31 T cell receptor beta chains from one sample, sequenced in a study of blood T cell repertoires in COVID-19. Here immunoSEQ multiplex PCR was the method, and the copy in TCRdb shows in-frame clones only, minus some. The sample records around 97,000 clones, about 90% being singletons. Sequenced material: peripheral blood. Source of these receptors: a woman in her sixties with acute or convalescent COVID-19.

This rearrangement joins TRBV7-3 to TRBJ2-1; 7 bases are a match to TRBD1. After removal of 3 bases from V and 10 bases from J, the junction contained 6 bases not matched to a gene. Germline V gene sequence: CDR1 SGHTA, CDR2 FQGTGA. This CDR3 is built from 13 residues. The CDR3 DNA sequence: TGTGCCAGCAGCTTCGGACAGGTTGGCGAGCAGTTCTTC. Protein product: CASSFGQVGEQFF.

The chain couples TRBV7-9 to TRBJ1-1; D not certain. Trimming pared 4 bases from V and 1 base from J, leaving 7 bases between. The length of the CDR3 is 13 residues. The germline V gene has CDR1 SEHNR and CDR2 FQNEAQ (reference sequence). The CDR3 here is CASSSRGNTEAFF. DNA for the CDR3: TGTGCCAGCAGCTCTAGAGGGAACACTGAAGCTTTCTTT. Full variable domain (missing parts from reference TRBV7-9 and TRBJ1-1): DTGVSQNPRHKITKRGQNVTFRCDPISEHNRLYWYRQTLGQGPEFLTYFQNEAQLEKSRLLSDRFSAERPKGSFSTLEIQRTEQGDSAMYLCASSSRGNTEAFFGQGTRLTVV.

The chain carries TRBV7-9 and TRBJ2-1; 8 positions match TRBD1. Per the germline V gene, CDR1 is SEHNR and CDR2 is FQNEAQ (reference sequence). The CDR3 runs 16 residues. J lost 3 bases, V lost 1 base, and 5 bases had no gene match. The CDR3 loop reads CASSLEDREVYNEQFF. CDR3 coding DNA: TGTGCCAGCAGCTTAGAGGACAGGGAGGTCTACAATGAGCAGTTCTTC. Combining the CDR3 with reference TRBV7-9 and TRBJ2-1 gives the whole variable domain DTGVSQNPRHKITKRGQNVTFRCDPISEHNRLYWYRQTLGQGPEFLTYFQNEAQLEKSRLLSDRFSAERPKGSFSTLEIQRTEQGDSAMYLCASSLEDREVYNEQFFGPGTRLTVL.

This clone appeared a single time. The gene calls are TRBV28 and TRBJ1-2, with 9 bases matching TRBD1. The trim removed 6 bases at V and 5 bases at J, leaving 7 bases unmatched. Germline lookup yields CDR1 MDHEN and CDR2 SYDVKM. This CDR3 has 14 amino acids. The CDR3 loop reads CASRIGTGQYGYTF. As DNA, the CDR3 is TGTGCCAGCAGAATCGGGACAGGGCAATATGGCTACACCTTC.

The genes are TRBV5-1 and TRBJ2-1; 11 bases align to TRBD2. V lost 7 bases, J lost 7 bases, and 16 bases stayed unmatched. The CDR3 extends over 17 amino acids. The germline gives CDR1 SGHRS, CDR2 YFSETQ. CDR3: CASGRQMGLAVGNEQFF. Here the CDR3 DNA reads TGCGCCAGCGGCCGACAGATGGGACTAGCGGTGGGAAATGAGCAGTTCTTC.

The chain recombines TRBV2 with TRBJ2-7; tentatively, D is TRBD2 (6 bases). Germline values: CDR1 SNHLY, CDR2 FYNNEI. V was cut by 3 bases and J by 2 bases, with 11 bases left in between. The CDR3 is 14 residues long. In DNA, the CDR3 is TGTGCCAGCAGTGATTTCGGGAGCGCCTACGAGCAGTACTTC. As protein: CASSDFGSAYEQYF. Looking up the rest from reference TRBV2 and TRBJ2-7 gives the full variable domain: EPEVTQTPSHQVTQMGQEVILRCVPISNHLYFYWYRQILGQKVEFLVSFYNNEISEKSEIFDDQFSVERPDGSNFTLKIRSTKLEDSAMYFCASSDFGSAYEQYFGPGTRLTVT.

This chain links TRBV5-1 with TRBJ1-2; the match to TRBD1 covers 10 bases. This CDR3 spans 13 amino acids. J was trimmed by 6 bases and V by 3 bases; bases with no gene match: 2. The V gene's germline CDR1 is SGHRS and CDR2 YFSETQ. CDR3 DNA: TGCGCCAGCAGCTCGACAGGGGGCGATGGCTACACCTTC. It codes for CASSSTGGDGYTF.

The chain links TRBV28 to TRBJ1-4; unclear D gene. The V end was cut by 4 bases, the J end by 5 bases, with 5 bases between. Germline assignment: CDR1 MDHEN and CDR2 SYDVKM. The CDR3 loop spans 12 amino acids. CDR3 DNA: TGTGCCAGCAGTTCAGCGAATGAAAAACTGTTTTTT. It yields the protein CASSSANEKLFF. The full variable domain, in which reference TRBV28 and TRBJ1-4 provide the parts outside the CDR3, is DVKVTQSSRYLVKRTGEKVFLECVQDMDHENMFWYRQDPGLGLRLIYFSYDVKMKEKGDIPEGYSVSREKKERFSLILESASTNQTSMYLCASSSANEKLFFGSGTQLSVL.

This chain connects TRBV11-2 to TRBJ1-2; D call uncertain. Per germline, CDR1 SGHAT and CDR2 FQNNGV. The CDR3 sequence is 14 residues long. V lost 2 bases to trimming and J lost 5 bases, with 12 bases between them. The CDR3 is CASSLSRTGYGYTF. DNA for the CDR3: TGTGCCAGCAGCTTATCGCGCACCGGGTATGGCTACACCTTC.

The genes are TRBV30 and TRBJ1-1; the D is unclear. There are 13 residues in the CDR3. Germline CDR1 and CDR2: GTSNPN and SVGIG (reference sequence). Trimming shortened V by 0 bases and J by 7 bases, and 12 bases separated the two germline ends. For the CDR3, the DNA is TGTGCCTGGAGTGTTTCCTCCGGACTTGAAGCTTTCTTT. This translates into CAWSVSSGLEAFF.

The CDR3 nucleotides read TGCAGCGTGATACAGGGGACAGATACGCAGTATTTT. It codes for CSVIQGTDTQYF. The chain combines TRBV29-1 with TRBJ2-3; 7 bases fit TRBD1. Germline lookup yields CDR1 SQVTM and CDR2 ANQGSEA. Trimming at V came to 6 bases and at J to 3 bases, leaving 3 bases not matched to a gene. CDR3 size: 12 residues.

The CDR3 loop reads CASSKGTSGRARYNEQFF. DNA for the CDR3: TGTGCCAGTAGTAAAGGGACTAGCGGGAGGGCCCGGTACAATGAGCAGTTCTTC. V is TRBV19 and J is TRBJ2-1, with TRBD2 matching over 16 bases. The CDR3 length is 18 residues. Germline assignment: CDR1 LNHDA and CDR2 SQIVND (reference sequence). Trimming removed 4 bases from V and 4 bases from J; junction bases left unmatched: 7.

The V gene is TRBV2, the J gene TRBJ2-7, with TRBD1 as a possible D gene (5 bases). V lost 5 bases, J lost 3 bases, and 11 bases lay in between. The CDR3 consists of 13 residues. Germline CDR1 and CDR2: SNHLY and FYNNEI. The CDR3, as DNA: TGTGCCAGCAGTCCAGACAGCCTCTACGAGCAGTACTTC. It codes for CASSPDSLYEQYF.

The CDR3 here is CASSLQGGTEAFF. The DNA of the CDR3 is TGTGCCAGCAGCTTGCAGGGGGGAACTGAAGCTTTCTTT. The chain is built from TRBV5-8 and TRBJ1-1; 7 positions agree with TRBD1. The germline CDR1 and CDR2 sequences are SGHTS and YDEGEE. J gave up 5 bases and V 1 base, and 2 bases lay outside the gene matches. The CDR3 sequence is 13 residues long.

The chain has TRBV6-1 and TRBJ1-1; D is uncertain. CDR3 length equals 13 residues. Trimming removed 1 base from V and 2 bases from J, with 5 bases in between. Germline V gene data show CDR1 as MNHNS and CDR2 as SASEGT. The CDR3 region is CASSEVSNTEAFF. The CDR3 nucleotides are TGTGCCAGCAGTGAAGTTAGCAACACTGAAGCTTTCTTT.

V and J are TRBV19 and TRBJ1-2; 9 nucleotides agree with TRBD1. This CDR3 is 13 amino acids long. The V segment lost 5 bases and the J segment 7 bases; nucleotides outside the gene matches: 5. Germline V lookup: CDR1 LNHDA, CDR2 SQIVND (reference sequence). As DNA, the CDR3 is TGTGCCAGTAGTGCCCGGGACAGGGCTGGCTACACCTTC. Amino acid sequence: CASSARDRAGYTF.

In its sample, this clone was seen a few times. This chain's CDR3 is CASSLWTSGGSYEQYF. CDR3 sequence (DNA): TGTGCCAGCAGCCTGTGGACTAGCGGGGGCTCCTACGAGCAGTACTTC. This rearrangement joins TRBV11-2 to TRBJ2-7; TRBD2 matches at 13 bases. The CDR3 loop spans 16 amino acids. Germline loops: CDR1 SGHAT, CDR2 FQNNGV. After removal of 5 bases from V and 0 bases from J, the junction contained 4 bases not matched to a gene.

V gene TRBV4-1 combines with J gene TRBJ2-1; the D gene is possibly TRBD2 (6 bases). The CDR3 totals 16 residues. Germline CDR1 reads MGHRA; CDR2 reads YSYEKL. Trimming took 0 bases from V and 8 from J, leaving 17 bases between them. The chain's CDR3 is CASSQDRTGEVDEQFF. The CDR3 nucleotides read TGCGCCAGCAGCCAAGATAGGACGGGAGAGGTCGATGAGCAGTTCTTC.

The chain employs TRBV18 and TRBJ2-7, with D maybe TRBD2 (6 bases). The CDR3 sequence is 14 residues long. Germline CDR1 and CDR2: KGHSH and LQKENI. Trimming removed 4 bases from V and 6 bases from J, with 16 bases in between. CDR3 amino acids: CASSLESRGSEQYF. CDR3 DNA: TGTGCCAGCTCACTTGAGTCCCGGGGGAGCGAGCAGTACTTC.

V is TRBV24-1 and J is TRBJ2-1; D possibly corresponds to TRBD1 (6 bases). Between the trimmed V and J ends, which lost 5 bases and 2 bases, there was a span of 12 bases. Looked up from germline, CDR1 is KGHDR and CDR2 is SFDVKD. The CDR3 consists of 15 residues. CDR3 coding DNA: TGTGCCACCAGTGGTCGGGACACCCCCTACAATGAGCAGTTCTTC. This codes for CATSGRDTPYNEQFF.

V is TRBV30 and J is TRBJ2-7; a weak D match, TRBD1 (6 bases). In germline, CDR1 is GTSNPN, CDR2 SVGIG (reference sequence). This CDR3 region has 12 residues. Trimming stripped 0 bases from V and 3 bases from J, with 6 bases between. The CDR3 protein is CAWSVQGYEQYF. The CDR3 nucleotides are TGTGCCTGGAGTGTACAGGGCTACGAGCAGTACTTC.

CDR3 in DNA: TGCGCCAGCAGCCAAGATCCGGAGGTGAACACTGAAGCTTTCTTT. Protein: CASSQDPEVNTEAFF. V gene TRBV4-1 combines with J gene TRBJ1-1; D gene ambiguous. The CDR3 is 15 residues long. V dropped 0 bases and J dropped 0 bases, with 8 bases sitting between them. Germline CDR1 reads MGHRA; CDR2 reads YSYEKL.

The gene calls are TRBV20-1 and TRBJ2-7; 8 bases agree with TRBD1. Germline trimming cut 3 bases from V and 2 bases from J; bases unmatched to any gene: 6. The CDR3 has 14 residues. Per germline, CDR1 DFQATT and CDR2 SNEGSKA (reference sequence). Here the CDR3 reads CSASTIQGAYEQYF. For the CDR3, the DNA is TGCAGTGCTAGTACTATACAGGGGGCCTACGAGCAGTACTTC.

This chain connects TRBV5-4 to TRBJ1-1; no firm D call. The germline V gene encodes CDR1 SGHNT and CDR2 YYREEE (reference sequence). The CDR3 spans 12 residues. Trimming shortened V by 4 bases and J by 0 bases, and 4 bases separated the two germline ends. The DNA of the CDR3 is TGTGCCAGCAGCGTCGTGAACACTGAAGCTTTCTTT. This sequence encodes CASSVVNTEAFF.

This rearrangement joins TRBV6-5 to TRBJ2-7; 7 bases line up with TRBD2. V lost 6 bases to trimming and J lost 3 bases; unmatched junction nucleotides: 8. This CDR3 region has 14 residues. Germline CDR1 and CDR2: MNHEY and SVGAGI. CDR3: CASSLLAPSYEQYV. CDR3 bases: TGTGCCAGCAGCTTACTAGCGCCTAGCTACGAGCAGTACGTC.

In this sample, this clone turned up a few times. In nucleotides, the CDR3 is TGCGCCAGCAGCTTGGGCCCTCCCGGACAGAGCAATCAGCCCCAGCATTTT. This translates into CASSLGPPGQSNQPQHF. This chain connects TRBV5-1 to TRBJ1-5; the D gene is possibly TRBD1 (6 bases). The germline CDR1 and CDR2 sequences are SGHRS and YFSETQ. Trimming took 0 bases from V and 1 from J, leaving 14 bases between them. This CDR3 contains 17 residues.

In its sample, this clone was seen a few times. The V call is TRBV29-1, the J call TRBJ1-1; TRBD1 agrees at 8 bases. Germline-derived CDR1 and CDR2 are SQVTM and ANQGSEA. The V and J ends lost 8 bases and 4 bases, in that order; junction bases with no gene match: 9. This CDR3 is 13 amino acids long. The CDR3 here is CSTSHTGGTEAFF. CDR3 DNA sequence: TGCAGCACCTCCCACACAGGGGGCACTGAAGCTTTCTTT.

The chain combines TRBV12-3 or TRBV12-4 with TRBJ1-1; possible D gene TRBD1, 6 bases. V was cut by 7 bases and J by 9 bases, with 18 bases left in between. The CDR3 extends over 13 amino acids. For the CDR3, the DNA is TGTGCCAGCACCTCCCATGGGGGGGGGCAAGCTTTCTTT. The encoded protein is CASTSHGGGQAFF.

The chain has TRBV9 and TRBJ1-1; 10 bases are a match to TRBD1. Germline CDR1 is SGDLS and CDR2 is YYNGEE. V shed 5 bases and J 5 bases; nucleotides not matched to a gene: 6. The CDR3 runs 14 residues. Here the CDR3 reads CASSGGTGETEAFF. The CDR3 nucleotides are TGTGCCAGCAGTGGGGGGACAGGGGAAACTGAAGCTTTCTTT.

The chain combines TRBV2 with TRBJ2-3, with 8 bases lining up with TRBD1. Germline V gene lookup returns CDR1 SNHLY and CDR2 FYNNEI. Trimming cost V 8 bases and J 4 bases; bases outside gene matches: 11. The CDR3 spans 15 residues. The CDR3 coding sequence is TGTGCCAGCCTGACTATGGGACAGGCATCAGATACGCAGTATTTT. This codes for CASLTMGQASDTQYF. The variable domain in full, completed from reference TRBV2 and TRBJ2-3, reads EPEVTQTPSHQVTQMGQEVILRCVPISNHLYFYWYRQILGQKVEFLVSFYNNEISEKSEIFDDQFSVERPDGSNFTLKIRSTKLEDSAMYFCASLTMGQASDTQYFGPGTRLTVL.

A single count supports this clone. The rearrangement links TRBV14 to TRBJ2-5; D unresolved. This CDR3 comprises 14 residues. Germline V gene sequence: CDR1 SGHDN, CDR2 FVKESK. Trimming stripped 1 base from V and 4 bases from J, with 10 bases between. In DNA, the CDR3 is TGTGCCAGCAGCCAAGGTAGTTTTGGAGAGACCCAGTACTTC. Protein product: CASSQGSFGETQYF.